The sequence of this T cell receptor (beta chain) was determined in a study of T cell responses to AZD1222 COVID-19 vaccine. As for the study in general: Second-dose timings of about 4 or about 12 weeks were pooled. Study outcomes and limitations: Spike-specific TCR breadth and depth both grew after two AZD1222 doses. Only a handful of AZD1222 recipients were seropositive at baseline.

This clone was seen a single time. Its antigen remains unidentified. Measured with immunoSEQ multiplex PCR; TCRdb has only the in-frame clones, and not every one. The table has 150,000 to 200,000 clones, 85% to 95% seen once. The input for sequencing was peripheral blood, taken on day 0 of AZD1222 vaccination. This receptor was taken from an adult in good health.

This chain's CDR3 is CASSPGQVAEKLFF. The CDR3 region has the DNA TGTGCCAGCAGCCCGGGACAGGTTGCCGAAAAACTGTTTTTT. This chain uses TRBV5-4 with TRBJ1-4; 8 nucleotides line up with TRBD1. The germline V gene encodes CDR1 SGHNT and CDR2 YYREEE (reference sequence). The CDR3 covers 14 residues. V lost 4 bases to trimming and J lost 8 bases; unmatched junction nucleotides: 7.